This T cell receptor (beta chain) comes out of a study of T cells in Graves' hyperthyroidism and ophthalmopathy. Germline V gene data show CDR1 as SGHTA and CDR2 as FQGNSA. The V end lost 0 bases, the J end lost 1 base, and 9 bases lay between the germline ends. The CDR3 sequence is 16 residues long. Template material for amplifying TCR beta CDR3 regions consisted of RNA transcripts. During a first-round RT-PCR of the TCR CDR3, the HTBI primer set was used. TCRdb itself ran the multiplex PCR reads through MiXCR, one entry per CDR3 protein. Of fewer than 900,000 distinct CDR3 sequences listed, around 20% were seen once; the top ten hold 16%. The study left out patients who had uncontrolled infection, other autoimmune disease, pregnancy or lactation. Fresh peripheral blood, roughly 10 ml, was the source of the PBMCs.

This clonotype was sampled from a woman between 50 and 59 years old with Graves' hyperthyroidism that later progressed to Graves' ophthalmopathy. The sample taken for sequencing was blood. The J gene is TRBJ2-2, the V gene TRBV7-2; the D gene is possibly TRBD2 (5 bases). The CDR3 reads CASSLAGVGNTGELFF. The CDR3 nucleotides read TGTGCCAGCAGCTTAGCCGGGGTTGGGAACACCGGGGAGCTGTTTTTT. Complete variable domain (other parts from reference TRBV7-2 and TRBJ2-2): GAGVSQSPSNKVTEKGKDVELRCDPISGHTALYWYRQSLGQGLEFLIYFQGNSAPDKSGLPSDRFSAERTGGSVSTLTIQRTQQEDSAVYLCASSLAGVGNTGELFFGEGSRLTVL.